The clone carrying this T cell receptor (beta chain) is a singleton in its sample. Its cognate antigen is unknown. Profiling relied on immunoSEQ multiplex PCR, and the TCRdb table lists in-frame clones only, not all of them. Of roughly 100,000 clones in the sample, 88% were seen once. Germline V gene lookup returns CDR1 MNHNS and CDR2 SASEGT. V lost 0 bases to trimming and J lost 1 base, with 7 bases between them. CDR3 length equals 16 residues. The sample originates from a study of identifying expanded T cells in peripheral blood. Findings and caveats of the study: About 1.2 clones differed between technical replicates, versus approximately 17 and 20 over time. Across healthy donors, higher total template counts meant significantly greater two-week count variance.

No infections or other immune events were documented during collection. Sequenced material: blood. This sequence joins TRBV6-1 and TRBJ2-6; D gene unclear. This receptor was identified in a person between 18 and 70 years old in good health. Written as DNA, the CDR3 is TGTGCCAGCAGTGAAGCCGAAGGGTCTGGGGCCAACGTCCTGACTTTC. Translated, it gives CASSEAEGSGANVLTF.